This TCR beta chain was found in a study of T cell responses to AZD1222 COVID-19 vaccine. Study background: Second doses that came at about 4 or about 12 weeks were put together. Study-level findings and limits: Increased Spike-specific TCR breadth and depth were observed after two AZD1222 doses. Unmutated variant regions reportedly attract nearly half of all spike-specific TCRs.

TCRdb's copy holds only in-frame clones and misses some; the assay was immunoSEQ multiplex PCR. This sample has 150,000 or so clones, with around 88% found just once. Note on this clone: Its antigen is currently unknown.

The junction had 0 bases not matched to a gene; V was cut back by 3 bases and J by 1 base. The CDR3 runs to 13 residues. Per the germline V gene, CDR1 is LNHDA and CDR2 is SQIVND (reference sequence). This rearrangement joins TRBV19 to TRBJ2-7, with 7 bases lining up with TRBD1. The starting material was peripheral blood, obtained on day 0 of AZD1222 vaccination. The origin of this receptor is an adult in good health. CDR3 nucleotide sequence: TGTGCCAGTAGTATGGGACAGTCCTACGAGCAGTACTTC. It codes for CASSMGQSYEQYF.